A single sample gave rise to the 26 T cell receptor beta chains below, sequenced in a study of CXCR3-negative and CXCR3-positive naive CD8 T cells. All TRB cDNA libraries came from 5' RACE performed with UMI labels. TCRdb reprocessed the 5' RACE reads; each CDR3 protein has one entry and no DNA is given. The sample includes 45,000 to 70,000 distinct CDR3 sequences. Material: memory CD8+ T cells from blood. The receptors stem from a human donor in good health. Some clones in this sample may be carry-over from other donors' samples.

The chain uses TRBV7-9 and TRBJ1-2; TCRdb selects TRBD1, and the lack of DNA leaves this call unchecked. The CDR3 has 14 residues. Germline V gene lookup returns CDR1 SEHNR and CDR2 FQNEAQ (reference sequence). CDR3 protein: CASSQGQGTNGYTF. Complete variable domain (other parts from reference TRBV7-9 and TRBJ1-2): DTGVSQNPRHKITKRGQNVTFRCDPISEHNRLYWYRQTLGQGPEFLTYFQNEAQLEKSRLLSDRFSAERPKGSFSTLEIQRTEQGDSAMYLCASSQGQGTNGYTFGSGTRLTVV.

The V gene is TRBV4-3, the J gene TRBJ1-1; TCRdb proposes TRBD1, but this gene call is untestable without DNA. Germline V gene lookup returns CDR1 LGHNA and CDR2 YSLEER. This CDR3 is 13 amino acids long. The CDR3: CASSQTGNTEAFF.

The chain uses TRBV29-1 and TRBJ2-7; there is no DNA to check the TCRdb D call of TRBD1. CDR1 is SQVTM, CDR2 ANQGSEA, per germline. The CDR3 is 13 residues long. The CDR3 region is CSVTLRTDYEQYF.

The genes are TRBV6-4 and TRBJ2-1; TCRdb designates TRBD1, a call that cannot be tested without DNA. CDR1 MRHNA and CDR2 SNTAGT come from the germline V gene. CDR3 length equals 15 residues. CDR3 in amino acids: CASSDGTGLNNEQFF.

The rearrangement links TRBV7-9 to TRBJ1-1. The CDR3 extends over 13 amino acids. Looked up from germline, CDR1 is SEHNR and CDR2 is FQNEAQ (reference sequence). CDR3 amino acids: CASSPSGDTEAFF.

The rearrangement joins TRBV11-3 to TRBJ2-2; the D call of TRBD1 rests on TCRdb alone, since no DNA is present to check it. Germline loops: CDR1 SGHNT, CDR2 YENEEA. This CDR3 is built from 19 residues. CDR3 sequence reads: CASSLGRQGFYANTGELFF.

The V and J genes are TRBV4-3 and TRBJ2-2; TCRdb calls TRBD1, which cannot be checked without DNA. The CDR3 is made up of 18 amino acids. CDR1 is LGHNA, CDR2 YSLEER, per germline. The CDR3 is CASSQEQWGALNTGELFF.

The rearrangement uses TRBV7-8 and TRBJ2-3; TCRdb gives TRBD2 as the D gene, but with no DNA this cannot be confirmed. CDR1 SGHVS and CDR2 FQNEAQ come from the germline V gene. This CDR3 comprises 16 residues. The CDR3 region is CASRRGEGPPRDTQYF. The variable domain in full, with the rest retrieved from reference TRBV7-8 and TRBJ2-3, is GAGVSQSPRYKVAKRGQDVALRCDPISGHVSLFWYQQALGQGPEFLTYFQNEAQLDKSGLPSDRFFAERPEGSVSTLKIQRTQQEDSAVYLCASRRGEGPPRDTQYFGPGTRLTVL.

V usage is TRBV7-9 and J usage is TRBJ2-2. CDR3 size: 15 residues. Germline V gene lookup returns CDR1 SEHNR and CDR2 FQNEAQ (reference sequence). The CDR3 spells CASSLVAINTGELFF.

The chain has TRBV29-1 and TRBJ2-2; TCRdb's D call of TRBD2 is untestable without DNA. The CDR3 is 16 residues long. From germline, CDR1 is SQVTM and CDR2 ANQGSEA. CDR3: CSVEEHEAGVTGELFF.

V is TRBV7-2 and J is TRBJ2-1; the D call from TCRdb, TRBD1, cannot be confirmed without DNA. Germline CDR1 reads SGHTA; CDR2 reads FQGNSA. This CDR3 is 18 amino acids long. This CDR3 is CASSFPETVAYSYNEQFF.

The CDR3: CATTQGYYEQYF. The chain joins TRBV6-6 to TRBJ2-7; TCRdb selects TRBD1, and the lack of DNA leaves this call unchecked. Germline-derived CDR1 and CDR2 are MNHNY and SVGAGI (reference sequence). The CDR3 covers 12 residues.

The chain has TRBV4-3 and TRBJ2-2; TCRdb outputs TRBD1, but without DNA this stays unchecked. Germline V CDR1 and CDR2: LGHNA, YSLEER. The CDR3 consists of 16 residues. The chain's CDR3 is CASSQDWGGGTGELFF.

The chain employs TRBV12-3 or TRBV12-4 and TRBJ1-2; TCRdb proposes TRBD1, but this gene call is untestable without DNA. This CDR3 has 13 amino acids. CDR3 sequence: CASSPGPLDGYTF.

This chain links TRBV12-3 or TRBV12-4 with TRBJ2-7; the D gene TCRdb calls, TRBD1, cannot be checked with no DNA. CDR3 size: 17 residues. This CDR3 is CASSPPKDRGASYEQYF.

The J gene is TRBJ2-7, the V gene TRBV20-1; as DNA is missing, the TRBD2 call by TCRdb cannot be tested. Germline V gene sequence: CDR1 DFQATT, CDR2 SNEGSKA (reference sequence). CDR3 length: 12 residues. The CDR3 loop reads CSASGLAYEQYF.

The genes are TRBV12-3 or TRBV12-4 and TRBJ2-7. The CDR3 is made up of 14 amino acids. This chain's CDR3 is CASSFADGGYEQYF.

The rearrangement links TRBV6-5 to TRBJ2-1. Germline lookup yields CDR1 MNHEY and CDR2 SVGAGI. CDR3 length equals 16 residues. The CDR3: CASSYSESSSYNEQFF.

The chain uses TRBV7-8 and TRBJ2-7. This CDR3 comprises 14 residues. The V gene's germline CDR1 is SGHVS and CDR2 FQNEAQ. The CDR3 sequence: CASSFQQSSYEQYF.

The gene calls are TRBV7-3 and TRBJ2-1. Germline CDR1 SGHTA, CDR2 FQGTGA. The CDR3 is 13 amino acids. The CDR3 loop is CASSPSTYNEQFF.

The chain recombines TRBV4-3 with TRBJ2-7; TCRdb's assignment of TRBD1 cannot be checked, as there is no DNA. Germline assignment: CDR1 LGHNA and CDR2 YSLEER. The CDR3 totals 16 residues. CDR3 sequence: CASSQETGTQSYEQYF.

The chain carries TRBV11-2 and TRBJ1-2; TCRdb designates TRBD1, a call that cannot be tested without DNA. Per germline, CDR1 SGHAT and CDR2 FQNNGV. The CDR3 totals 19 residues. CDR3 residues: CASSLVGQGAREGNYGYTF. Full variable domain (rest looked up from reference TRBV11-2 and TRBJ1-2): EAGVAQSPRYKIIEKRQSVAFWCNPISGHATLYWYQQILGQGPKLLIQFQNNGVVDDSQLPKDRFSAERLKGVDSTLKIQPAKLEDSAVYLCASSLVGQGAREGNYGYTFGSGTRLTVV.

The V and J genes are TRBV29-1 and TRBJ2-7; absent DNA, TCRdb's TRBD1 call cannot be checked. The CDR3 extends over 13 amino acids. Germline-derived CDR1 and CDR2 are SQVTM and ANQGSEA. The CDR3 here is CSARQGNSYEQYF.

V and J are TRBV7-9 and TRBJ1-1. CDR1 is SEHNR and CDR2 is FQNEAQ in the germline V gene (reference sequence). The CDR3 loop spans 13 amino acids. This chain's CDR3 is CASSLGESTEAFF.

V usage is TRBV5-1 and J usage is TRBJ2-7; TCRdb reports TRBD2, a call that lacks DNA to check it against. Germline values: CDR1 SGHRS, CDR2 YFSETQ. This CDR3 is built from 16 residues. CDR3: CASSLRLAGDNYEQYF.

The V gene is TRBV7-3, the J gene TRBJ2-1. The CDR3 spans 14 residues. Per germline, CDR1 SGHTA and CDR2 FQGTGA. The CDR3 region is CASSPVYPWNEQFF.